Listed here is a single T cell receptor beta chain. The antigen remains undetermined. Per germline, CDR1 MNHEY and CDR2 SVGAGI. J was trimmed by 5 bases and V by 6 bases; bases with no gene match: 6. This CDR3 is 14 amino acids long. This entry comes from a study of cytomegalovirus exposure and HLA in healthy donors. Study results and limitations: Later on, an analysis tied 18,000 or so TCR beta sequences to HLA alleles at 0.05 false discovery rate. The likely origin of a cluster of highly shared sequence variants was a sequencing artifact. Investigators reported 150 to 200 TCR beta chains as tied to cytomegalovirus. The study dropped some indistinguishable V segments, TRBV6-2 and TRBV6-3 among them.

PCR used 60 Vbeta primers and 13 Jbeta primers. TCRdb's copy holds only in-frame clones and misses some; the assay was immunoSEQ multiplex PCR. The repertoire holds 100,000 to 150,000 clones, with approximately 71% as singletons. The material sequenced was PBMCs. The chain couples TRBV6-5 to TRBJ2-2, with TRBD1 matching over 7 bases. This sequence was found in a woman between 50 and 59 years old in good health and CMV-seronegative. The CDR3 region has the DNA TGTGCCAGCAGCCGGGACAGCAAGACCGGGGAGCTGTTTTTT. Amino acids: CASSRDSKTGELFF.